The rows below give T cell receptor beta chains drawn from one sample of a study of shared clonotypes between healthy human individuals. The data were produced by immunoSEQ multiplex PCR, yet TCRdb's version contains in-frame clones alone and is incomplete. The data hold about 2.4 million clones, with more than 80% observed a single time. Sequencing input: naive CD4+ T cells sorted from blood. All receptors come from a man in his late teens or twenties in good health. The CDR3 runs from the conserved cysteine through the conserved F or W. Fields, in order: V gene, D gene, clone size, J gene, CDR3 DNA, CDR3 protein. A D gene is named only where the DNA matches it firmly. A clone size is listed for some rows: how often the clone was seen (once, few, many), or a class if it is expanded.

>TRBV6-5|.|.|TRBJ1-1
TGTGCCAGCAGTCGAGGGTCCCCCTCTGAAGCTTTCTTT
CASSRGSPSEAFF
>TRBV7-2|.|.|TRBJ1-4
TGTGCCAGCAGCCCGGGGACAAACGGGGAAAAACTGTTTTTT
CASSPGTNGEKLFF
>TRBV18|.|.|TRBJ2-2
TGTGCCAGCTCGCGCTCGGCGCAGAACACCGGGGAGCTGTTTTTT
CASSRSAQNTGELFF
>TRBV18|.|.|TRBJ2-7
TGTGCCAGCTCGTCTGCATCCTACGAGCAGTACTTC
CASSSASYEQYF
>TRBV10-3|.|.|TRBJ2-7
TGTGCCACCGGTCCCTCGGGTTGGGACGAGCAGTACTTC
CATGPSGWDEQYF
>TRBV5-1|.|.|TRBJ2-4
TGCGCCAGCAGCTTGTCCCCCGACACAAACATTCAGTACTTC
CASSLSPDTNIQYF
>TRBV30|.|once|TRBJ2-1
TGTGCCTCCACCGAGGGCGGTGAGCAGTTCTTC
CASTEGGEQFF
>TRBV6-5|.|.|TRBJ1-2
TGTGCCAGCAGTCAGCGGAACTATGGCTACACCTTC
CASSQRNYGYTF
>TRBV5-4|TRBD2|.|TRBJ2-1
TGTGCCAGCAGCGCAAAAACTAGCGGGAGATACGATGAGCAGTTCTTC
CASSAKTSGRYDEQFF
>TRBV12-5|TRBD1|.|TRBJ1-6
TGTGCTAGTGGTCGGGACAGGTCGGGCGATAATTCACCCCTCCACTTT
CASGRDRSGDNSPLHF
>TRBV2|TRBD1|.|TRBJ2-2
TGTGCCAGCAGTATTGGACAGGGGAACACCGGGGAGCTGTTTTTT
CASSIGQGNTGELFF
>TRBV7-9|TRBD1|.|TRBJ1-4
TGTGCCAGCAGCTTAGGAGGACAGGGATATGAAAAACTGTTTTTT
CASSLGGQGYEKLFF
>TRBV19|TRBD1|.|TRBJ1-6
TGTGCCAGTGACCCCGGGACAGGGCTTTCACCCCTCCACTTT
CASDPGTGLSPLHF
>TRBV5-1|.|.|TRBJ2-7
TGCGCCAGCAGCTCGGGACAAATCTACGAGCAGTACTTC
CASSSGQIYEQYF
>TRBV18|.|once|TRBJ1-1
TGTGCCAGCTCGCCTATGGGAGGGAACACTGAAGCTTTCTTT
CASSPMGGNTEAFF
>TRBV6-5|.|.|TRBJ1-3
TGTGCCAGCAACCAACCCGGAAACACCATATATTTT
CASNQPGNTIYF